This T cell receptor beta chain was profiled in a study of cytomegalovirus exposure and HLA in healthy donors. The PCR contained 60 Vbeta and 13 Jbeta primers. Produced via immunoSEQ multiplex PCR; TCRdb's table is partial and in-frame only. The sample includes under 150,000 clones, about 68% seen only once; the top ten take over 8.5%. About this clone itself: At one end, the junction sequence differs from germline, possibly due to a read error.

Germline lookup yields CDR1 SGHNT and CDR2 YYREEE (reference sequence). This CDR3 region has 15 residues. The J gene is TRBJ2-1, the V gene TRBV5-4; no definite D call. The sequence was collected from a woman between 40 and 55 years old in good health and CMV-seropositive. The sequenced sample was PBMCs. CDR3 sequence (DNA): TGTGCCAGCAGATTGGACCTCCGCGAGAGCAATGAGCAGTTCTTC. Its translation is CASRLDLRESNEQFF.